The entry below describes one T cell receptor beta chain. The antigen is not known. The donors formed part of the roughly 110-subject validation cohort, distinct from the approximately 670-subject first cohort. The data stem from a study of cytomegalovirus exposure and HLA in healthy donors. Assay: immunoSEQ multiplex PCR; the TCRdb copy retains only in-frame clones and omits some. Among roughly 150,000 clones listed, 70% to 90% were seen once. General observations from the study: The authors listed approximately 160 TCR beta chains as cytomegalovirus-associated.

The specimen sequenced was PBMCs. This TCR came from a woman between 25 and 40 years old in good health and CMV-seronegative.

This CDR3 is CASSVVGGEKLFF. As DNA, the CDR3 is TGTGCCAGCAGTGTTGTCGGGGGTGAAAAACTGTTTTTT. The chain employs TRBV2 and TRBJ1-4, with D perhaps TRBD1 (5 bases). The CDR3 sequence is 13 residues long. Germline CDR1 reads SNHLY; CDR2 reads FYNNEI. The ends were cut back, 4 bases at V and 7 bases at J, with 10 bases in the middle. The full variable domain, rest sourced from reference TRBV2 and TRBJ1-4, is EPEVTQTPSHQVTQMGQEVILRCVPISNHLYFYWYRQILGQKVEFLVSFYNNEISEKSEIFDDQFSVERPDGSNFTLKIRSTKLEDSAMYFCASSVVGGEKLFFGSGTQLSVL.